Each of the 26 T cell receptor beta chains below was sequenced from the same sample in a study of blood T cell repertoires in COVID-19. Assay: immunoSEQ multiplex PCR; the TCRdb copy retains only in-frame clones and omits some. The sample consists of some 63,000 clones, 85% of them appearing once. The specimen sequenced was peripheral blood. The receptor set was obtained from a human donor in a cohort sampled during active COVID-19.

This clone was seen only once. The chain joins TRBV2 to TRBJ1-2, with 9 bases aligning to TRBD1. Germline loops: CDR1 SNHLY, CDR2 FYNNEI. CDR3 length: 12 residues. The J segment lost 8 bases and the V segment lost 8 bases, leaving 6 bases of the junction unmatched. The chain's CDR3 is CASRRTGVGYTF. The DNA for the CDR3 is TGTGCCAGCCGACGGACAGGGGTCGGCTACACCTTC.

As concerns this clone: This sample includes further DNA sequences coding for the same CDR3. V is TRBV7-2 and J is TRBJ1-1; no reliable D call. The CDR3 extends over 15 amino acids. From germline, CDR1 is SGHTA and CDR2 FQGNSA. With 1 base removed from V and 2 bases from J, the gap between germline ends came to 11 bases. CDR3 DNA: TGTGCCAGCAGCTTAGTAGCCGGTGGAAACACTGAAGCTTTCTTT. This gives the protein CASSLVAGGNTEAFF. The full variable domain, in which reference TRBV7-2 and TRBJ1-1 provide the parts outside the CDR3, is GAGVSQSPSNKVTEKGKDVELRCDPISGHTALYWYRQSLGQGLEFLIYFQGNSAPDKSGLPSDRFSAERTGGSVSTLTIQRTQQEDSAVYLCASSLVAGGNTEAFFGQGTRLTVV.

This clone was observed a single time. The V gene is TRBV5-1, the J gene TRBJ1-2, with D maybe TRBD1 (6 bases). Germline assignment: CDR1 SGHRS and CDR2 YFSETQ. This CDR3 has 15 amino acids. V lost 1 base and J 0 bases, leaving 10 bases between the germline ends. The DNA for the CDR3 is TGCGCCAGCAGCTTGCAGGACAGCGCTAACTATGGCTACACCTTC. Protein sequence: CASSLQDSANYGYTF.

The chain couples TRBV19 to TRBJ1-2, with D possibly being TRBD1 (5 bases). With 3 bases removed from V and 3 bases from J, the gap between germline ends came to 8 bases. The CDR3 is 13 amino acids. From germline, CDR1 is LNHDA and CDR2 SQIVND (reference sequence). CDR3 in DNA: TGTGCCAGTAGTATCAGGGTCGACTATGGCTACACCTTC. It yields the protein CASSIRVDYGYTF.

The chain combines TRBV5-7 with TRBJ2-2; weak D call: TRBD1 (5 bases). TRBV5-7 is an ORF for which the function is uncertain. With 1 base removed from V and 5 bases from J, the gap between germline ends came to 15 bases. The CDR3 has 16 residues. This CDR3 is CASSLFPGPRTGELFF. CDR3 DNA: TGTGCCAGCAGCTTGTTCCCAGGGCCGCGGACCGGGGAGCTGTTTTTT.

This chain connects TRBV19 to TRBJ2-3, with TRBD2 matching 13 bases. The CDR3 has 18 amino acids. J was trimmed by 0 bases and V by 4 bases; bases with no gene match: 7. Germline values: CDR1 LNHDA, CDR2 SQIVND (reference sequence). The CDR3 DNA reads TGTGCCAGTAGTAAAACTAGCGGGGGGGTTACTAGCACAGATACGCAGTATTTT. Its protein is CASSKTSGGVTSTDTQYF.

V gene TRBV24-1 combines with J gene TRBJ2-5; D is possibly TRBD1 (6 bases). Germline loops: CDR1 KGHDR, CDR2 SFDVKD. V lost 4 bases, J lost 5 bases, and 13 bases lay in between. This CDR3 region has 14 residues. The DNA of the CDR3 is TGTGCCACCAGTGAAGGGGGACCAAGGGAGACCCAGTACTTC. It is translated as CATSEGGPRETQYF.

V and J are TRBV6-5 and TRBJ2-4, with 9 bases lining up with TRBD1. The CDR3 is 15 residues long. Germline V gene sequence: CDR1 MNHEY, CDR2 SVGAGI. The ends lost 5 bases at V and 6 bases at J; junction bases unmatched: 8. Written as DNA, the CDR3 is TGTGCCAGCAGTCCCCTTAGGGACAGGGTAAACATTCAGTACTTC. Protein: CASSPLRDRVNIQYF.

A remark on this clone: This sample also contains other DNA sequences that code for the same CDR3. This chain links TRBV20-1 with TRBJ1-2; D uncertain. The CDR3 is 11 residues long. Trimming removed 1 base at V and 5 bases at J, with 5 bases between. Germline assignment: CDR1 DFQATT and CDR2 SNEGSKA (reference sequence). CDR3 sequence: CSARGDYGYTF. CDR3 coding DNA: TGCAGTGCTAGAGGCGATTATGGCTACACCTTC.

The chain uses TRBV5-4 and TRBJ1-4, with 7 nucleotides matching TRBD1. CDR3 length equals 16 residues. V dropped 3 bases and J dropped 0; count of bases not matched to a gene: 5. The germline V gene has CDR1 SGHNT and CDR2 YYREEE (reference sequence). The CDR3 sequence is CASSSGTAATNEKLFF. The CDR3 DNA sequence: TGTGCCAGCAGCTCCGGGACAGCAGCAACTAATGAAAAACTGTTTTTT.

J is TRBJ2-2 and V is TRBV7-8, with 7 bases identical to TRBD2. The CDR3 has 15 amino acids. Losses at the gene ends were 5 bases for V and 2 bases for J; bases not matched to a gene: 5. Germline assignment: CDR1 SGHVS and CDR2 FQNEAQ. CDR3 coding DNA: TGTGCCAGCAGCGCCGGGACTACAAACACCGGGGAGCTGTTTTTT. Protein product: CASSAGTTNTGELFF.

CDR3 protein: CASSLKAGRDGTDTQYF. In DNA form, the CDR3 reads TGTGCCAGTAGTCTCAAGGCGGGGAGGGATGGCACAGATACGCAGTATTTT. The chain combines TRBV19 with TRBJ2-3, with 7 nucleotides matching TRBD2. V dropped 5 bases and J dropped 1; count of bases not matched to a gene: 12. CDR3 length: 17 amino acids. Looked up from germline, CDR1 is LNHDA and CDR2 is SQIVND (reference sequence).

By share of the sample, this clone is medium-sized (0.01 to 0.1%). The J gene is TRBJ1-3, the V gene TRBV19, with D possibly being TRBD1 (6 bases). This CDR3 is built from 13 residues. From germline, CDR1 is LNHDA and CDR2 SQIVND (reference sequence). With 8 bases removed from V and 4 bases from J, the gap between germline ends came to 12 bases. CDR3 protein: CASEQGEGNTIYF. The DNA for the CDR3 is TGTGCCAGTGAACAGGGAGAAGGAAACACCATATATTTT.

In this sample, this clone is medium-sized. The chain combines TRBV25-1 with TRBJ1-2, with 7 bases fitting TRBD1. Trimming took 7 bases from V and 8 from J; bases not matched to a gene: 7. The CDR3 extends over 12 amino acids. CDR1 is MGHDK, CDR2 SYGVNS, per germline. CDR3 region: CASMNRGGGYTF. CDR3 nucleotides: TGTGCCAGCATGAACAGGGGAGGAGGCTACACCTTC.

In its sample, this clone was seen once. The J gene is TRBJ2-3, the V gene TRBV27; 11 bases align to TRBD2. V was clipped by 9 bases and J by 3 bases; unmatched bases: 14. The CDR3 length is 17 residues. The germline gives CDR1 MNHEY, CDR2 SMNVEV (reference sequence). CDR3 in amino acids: CASRTGLAGGLTDTQYF. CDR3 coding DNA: TGTGCCAGTAGGACCGGGCTAGCGGGGGGTCTTACAGATACGCAGTATTTT.

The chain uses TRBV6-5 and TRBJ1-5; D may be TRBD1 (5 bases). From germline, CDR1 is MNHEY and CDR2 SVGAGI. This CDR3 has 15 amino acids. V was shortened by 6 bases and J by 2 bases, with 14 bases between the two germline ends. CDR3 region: CASSAGFWGNQPQHF. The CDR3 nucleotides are TGTGCCAGCAGCGCAGGGTTTTGGGGCAATCAGCCCCAGCATTTT.

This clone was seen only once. In nucleotides, the CDR3 is TGTGCCAGCAGCACGAACCTTGACAGGCAAACTAACTATGGCTACACCTTC. This translates into CASSTNLDRQTNYGYTF. The chain couples TRBV7-9 to TRBJ1-2; D perhaps matches TRBD1 (6 bases). V was shortened by 5 bases and J by 0 bases, with 19 bases between the two germline ends. Germline V gene sequence: CDR1 SEHNR, CDR2 FQNEAQ (reference sequence). The CDR3 runs 17 residues.

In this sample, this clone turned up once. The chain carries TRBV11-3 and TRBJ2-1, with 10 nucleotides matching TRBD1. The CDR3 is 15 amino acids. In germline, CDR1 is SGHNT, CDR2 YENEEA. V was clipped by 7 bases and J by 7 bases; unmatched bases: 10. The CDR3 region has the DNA TGTGCCAGCAAGAGGTCGACAGGGGGCTTGAATGAGCAGTTCTTC. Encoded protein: CASKRSTGGLNEQFF.

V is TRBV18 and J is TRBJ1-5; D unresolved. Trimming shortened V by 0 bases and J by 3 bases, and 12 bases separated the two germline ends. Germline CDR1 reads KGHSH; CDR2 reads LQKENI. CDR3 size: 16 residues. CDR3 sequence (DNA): TGTGCCAGCTCACCACCGAACTCCCTAGACAATCAGCCCCAGCATTTT. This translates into CASSPPNSLDNQPQHF.

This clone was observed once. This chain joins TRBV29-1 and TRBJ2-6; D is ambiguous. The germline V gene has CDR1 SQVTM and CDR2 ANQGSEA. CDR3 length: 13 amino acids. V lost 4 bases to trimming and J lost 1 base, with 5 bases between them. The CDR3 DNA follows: TGCAGCGTTGTCATTTCTGGGGCCAACGTCCTGACTTTC. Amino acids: CSVVISGANVLTF.

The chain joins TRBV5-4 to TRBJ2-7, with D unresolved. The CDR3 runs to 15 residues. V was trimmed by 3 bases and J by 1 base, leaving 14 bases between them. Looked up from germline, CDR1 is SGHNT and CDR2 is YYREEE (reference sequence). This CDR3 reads CASSSTGLGSYEQYF. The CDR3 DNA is TGTGCCAGCAGCTCCACCGGGTTGGGTTCCTACGAGCAGTACTTC.

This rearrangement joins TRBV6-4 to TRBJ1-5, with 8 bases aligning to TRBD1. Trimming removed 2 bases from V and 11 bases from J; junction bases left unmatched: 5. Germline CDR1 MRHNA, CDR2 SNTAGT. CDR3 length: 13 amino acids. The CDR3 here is CASSDPGQGSQHF. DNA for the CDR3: TGTGCCAGCAGTGACCCAGGACAGGGCTCCCAGCATTTT.

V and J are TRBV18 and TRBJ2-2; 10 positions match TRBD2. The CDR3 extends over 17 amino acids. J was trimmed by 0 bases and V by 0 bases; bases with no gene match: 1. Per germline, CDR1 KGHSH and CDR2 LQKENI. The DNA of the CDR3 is TGTGCCAGCTCACCACCTAGCGGGGGGTCGAACACCGGGGAGCTGTTTTTT. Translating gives CASSPPSGGSNTGELFF.

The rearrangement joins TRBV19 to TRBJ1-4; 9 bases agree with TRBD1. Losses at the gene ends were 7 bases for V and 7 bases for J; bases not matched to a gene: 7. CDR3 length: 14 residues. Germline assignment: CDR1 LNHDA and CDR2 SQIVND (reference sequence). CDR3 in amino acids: CASMETGGIEKLFF. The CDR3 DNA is TGTGCCAGTATGGAGACAGGGGGAATTGAAAAACTGTTTTTT.

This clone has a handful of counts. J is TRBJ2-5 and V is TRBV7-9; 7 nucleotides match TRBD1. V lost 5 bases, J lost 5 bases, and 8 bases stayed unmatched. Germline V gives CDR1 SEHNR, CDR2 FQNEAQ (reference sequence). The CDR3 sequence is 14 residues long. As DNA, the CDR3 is TGTGCCAGCAGCCCAGGGGGAATGAGGGAGACCCAGTACTTC. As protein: CASSPGGMRETQYF.

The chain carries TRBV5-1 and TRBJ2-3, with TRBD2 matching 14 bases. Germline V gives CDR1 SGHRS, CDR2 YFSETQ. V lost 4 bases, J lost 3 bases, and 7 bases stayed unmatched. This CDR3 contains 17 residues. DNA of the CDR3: TGCGCCAGCAGCAGCGGGAGACTAGCGGGGGGGACAGATACGCAGTATTTT. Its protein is CASSSGRLAGGTDTQYF.